The text below deals with one TCR beta chain. The data stem from a study of blood T cell repertoires in COVID-19. The germline V gene has CDR1 MGHDK and CDR2 SYGVNS. CDR3 size: 14 residues. Losses at the gene ends were 6 bases for V and 2 bases for J; bases not matched to a gene: 6. Clones were read by immunoSEQ multiplex PCR, and TCRdb kept only the in-frame ones, dropping some. The sample includes about 200,000 clones, approximately 80% of them seen just once. The sequenced sample consisted of peripheral blood. The chain is built from TRBV25-1 and TRBJ1-2; 7 bases align to TRBD1. This TCR was sampled from a man aged 55-75 years with COVID-19, enrolled during active disease. The CDR3 coding sequence is TGTGCCAGCAGGGGTCAGACAGGGAACTATGGCTACACCTTC. Translation gives CASRGQTGNYGYTF.